What follows are 3 T cell receptor beta chains derived from one specimen sequenced in a study of shared clonotypes between healthy human individuals. Sequencing was performed with immunoSEQ multiplex PCR; in TCRdb, only in-frame clones are kept and a portion is missing. The sample lists fewer than 2.5 million clones; 80% to 95% were seen once. The sequenced sample was naive CD4+ T cells from PBMCs. The subset: CD45RA+ positively selected. The receptors come from a man aged 18-30 years in good health. Some clones in this sample may be carry-over from other donors' samples.

This sequence joins TRBV5-4 and TRBJ1-2, with TRBD1 as a possible D gene (5 bases). The CDR3 loop spans 13 amino acids. With 1 base removed from V and 4 bases from J, the gap between germline ends came to 8 bases. Germline V lookup: CDR1 SGHNT, CDR2 YYREEE (reference sequence). The CDR3 here is CASSLRGAYGYTF. The CDR3 nucleotides read TGTGCCAGCAGCTTGAGGGGCGCCTATGGCTACACCTTC. Using reference TRBV5-4 and TRBJ1-2 for the parts outside the CDR3, the full variable domain is ETGVTQSPTHLIKTRGQQVTLRCSSQSGHNTVSWYQQALGQGPQFIFQYYREEENGRGNFPPRFSGLQFPNYSSELNVNALELDDSALYLCASSLRGAYGYTFGSGTRLTVV.

The chain combines TRBV6-1 with TRBJ2-2, with D possibly TRBD1 on 5 matching bases. Germline lookup yields CDR1 MNHNS and CDR2 SASEGT. V lost 8 bases to trimming and J lost 4 bases, with 11 bases between them. The CDR3 runs to 13 residues. The DNA of the CDR3 is TGTGCCAGCGTTTACAGGTTCACCGGGGAGCTGTTTTTT. Protein sequence: CASVYRFTGELFF.

The chain employs TRBV2 and TRBJ1-5, with D perhaps matching TRBD1 (6 bases). Trimming left V 6 bases short and J 1 base short, with 13 bases between. Germline V gene data show CDR1 as SNHLY and CDR2 as FYNNEI. The CDR3 loop spans 15 amino acids. CDR3 in DNA: TGTGCCAGCAGGCGCGGGACAACCAGCAATCAGCCCCAGCATTTT. Translation: CASRRGTTSNQPQHF. Based on the CDR3 plus reference TRBV2 and TRBJ1-5, the full variable domain is EPEVTQTPSHQVTQMGQEVILRCVPISNHLYFYWYRQILGQKVEFLVSFYNNEISEKSEIFDDQFSVERPDGSNFTLKIRSTKLEDSAMYFCASRRGTTSNQPQHFGDGTRLSIL.